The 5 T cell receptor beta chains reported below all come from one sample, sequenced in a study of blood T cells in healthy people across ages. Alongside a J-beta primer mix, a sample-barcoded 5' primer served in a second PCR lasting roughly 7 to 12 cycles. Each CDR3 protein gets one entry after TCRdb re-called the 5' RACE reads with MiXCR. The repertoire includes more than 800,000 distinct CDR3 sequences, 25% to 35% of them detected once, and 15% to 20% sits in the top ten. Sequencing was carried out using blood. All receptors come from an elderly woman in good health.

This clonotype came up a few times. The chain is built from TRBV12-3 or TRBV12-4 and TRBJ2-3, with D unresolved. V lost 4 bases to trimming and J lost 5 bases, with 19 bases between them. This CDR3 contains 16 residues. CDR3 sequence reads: CASSSLRVGKGDTQYF. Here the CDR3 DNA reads TGTGCCAGCAGTTCCCTTCGGGTTGGCAAGGGAGATACGCAGTATTTT.

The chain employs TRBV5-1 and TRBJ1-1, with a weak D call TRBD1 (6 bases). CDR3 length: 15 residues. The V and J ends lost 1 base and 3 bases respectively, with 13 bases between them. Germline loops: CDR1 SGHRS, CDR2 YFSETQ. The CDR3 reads CASSLNGRGDTEAFF. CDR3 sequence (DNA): TGCGCCAGCAGCTTGAATGGCAGGGGAGACACTGAAGCTTTCTTT.

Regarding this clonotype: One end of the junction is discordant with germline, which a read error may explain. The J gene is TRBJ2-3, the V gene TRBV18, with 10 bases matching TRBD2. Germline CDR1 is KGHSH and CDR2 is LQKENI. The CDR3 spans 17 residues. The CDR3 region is CASSPTLAGVSTDMQYF. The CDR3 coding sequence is TGTGCCAGCTCACCAACGCTAGCGGGGGTAAGCACAGATATGCAGTATTTT.

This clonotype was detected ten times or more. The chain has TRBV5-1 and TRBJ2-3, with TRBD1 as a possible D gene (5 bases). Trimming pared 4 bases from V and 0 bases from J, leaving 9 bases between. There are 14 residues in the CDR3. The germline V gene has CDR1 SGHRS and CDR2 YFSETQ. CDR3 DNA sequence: TGCGCCAGCAGCCGGACAAGAAGCACAGATACGCAGTATTTT. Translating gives CASSRTRSTDTQYF.

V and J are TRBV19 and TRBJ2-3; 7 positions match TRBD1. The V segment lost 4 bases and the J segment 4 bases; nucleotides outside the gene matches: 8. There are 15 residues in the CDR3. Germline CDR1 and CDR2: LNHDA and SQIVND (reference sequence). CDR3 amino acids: CASSKTRQGADTQYF. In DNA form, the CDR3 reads TGTGCCAGTAGTAAGACCCGACAGGGTGCAGATACGCAGTATTTT.